A selection of T cell receptor beta chains follows, all from one sample in a study of tumour-infiltrating T cells in Burkitt lymphoma. Sequencing was performed with immunoSEQ multiplex PCR; in TCRdb, only in-frame clones are kept and a portion is missing. Seen here are 4,500 to 5,000 clones, approximately 13% observed once, and the top ten hold around 23%. The sequenced sample was tumor tissue. These receptors came from a human donor with Burkitt lymphoma. CDR3s include the opening cysteine and the closing phenylalanine or tryptophan. A D gene is named only where the DNA matches it firmly. The size of a clone is reported for some rows only, either as once, few or many, or as a class for expanded clones.

size	V	J	D	CDR3	DNA
.	TRBV5-4	TRBJ2-6	.	CASSLTLTQSGANVLTF	TGTGCCAGCAGCTTGACACTAACTCAGTCTGGGGCCAACGTCCTGACTTTC
few	TRBV27	TRBJ1-6	.	CASSLLAGDSPLHF	TGTGCCAGCAGTTTATTAGCGGGGGATTCACCCCTCCACTTT
.	TRBV7-2	TRBJ2-5	TRBD2	CASSLLGSGRGETQYF	TGTGCCAGCAGCTTATTGGGTAGCGGGAGGGGAGAGACCCAGTACTTC
.	TRBV30	TRBJ1-2	.	CAWIREGGIYGYTF	TGTGCCTGGATTCGAGAAGGCGGAATTTATGGCTACACCTTC
few	TRBV19	TRBJ2-6	.	CASSVGSGANVLTF	TGTGCCAGTAGTGTAGGCTCTGGGGCCAACGTCCTGACTTTC
.	TRBV29-1	TRBJ2-3	TRBD2	CSVELWREATDTQYF	TGCAGCGTTGAATTGTGGCGGGAGGCCACAGATACGCAGTATTTT
.	TRBV28	TRBJ2-5	TRBD2	CASSLGLAGQETQYF	TGTGCCAGCAGTCTTGGACTAGCGGGGCAAGAGACCCAGTACTTC
few	TRBV2	TRBJ2-7	TRBD1	CASKVQGAKDEQYF	TGTGCCAGCAAGGTGCAGGGGGCTAAGGACGAGCAGTACTTC
.	TRBV6-5	TRBJ1-3	.	CASSYGGSGNTIYF	TGTGCCAGCAGTTACGGGGGCTCTGGAAACACCATATATTTT
.	TRBV4-3	TRBJ1-6	.	CASSQDLSGNNSPLHF	TGCGCCAGCAGCCAAGATCTTTCCGGAAATAATTCACCCCTCCACTTT
few	TRBV7-9	TRBJ2-7	.	CASSFGLSLPNVLF	TGTGCCAGCAGCTTTGGGCTATCACTCCCAAACGTACTCTTC
.	TRBV27	TRBJ1-1	.	CASSPTADTEAFF	TGTGCCAGCAGTCCTACGGCTGACACTGAAGCTTTCTTT
.	TRBV5-6	TRBJ2-7	TRBD1	CASRPGQLLTYEQYF	TGTGCCAGCAGACCGGGACAGCTACTAACCTACGAGCAGTACTTC
few	TRBV9	TRBJ2-1	TRBD1	CASSPGGEQFF	TGTGCCAGCAGCCCAGGGGGTGAGCAGTTCTTC
once	TRBV5-5	TRBJ1-4	.	CASSYGGRANEKLFF	TGTGCCAGCAGCTACGGAGGGAGGGCTAATGAAAAACTGTTTTTT
.	TRBV6-1	TRBJ1-1	.	CASSEPAGVTEAFF	TGTGCCAGCAGTGAACCGGCAGGGGTGACTGAAGCTTTCTTT
.	TRBV10-3	TRBJ2-2	.	CAISSGPGELFF	TGTGCCATCAGTTCAGGGCCCGGGGAGCTGTTTTTT
few	TRBV19	TRBJ1-1	TRBD1	CASTPLQGASTEAFF	TGTGCCAGTACCCCCTTACAGGGGGCGAGCACTGAAGCTTTCTTT
.	TRBV5-1	TRBJ2-1	.	CASSFEGNSYNEQFF	TGCGCCAGCAGCTTCGAGGGCAACTCCTACAATGAGCAGTTCTTC
few	TRBV7-2	TRBJ2-3	.	CASSSDGRFDTQYF	TGTGCCAGCAGCTCCGACGGACGCTTCGATACGCAGTATTTT
few	TRBV4-3	TRBJ1-1	.	CASSQFRTAATEAFF	TGCGCCAGCAGCCAATTTCGGACAGCCGCCACTGAAGCTTTCTTT
.	TRBV30	TRBJ2-2	.	CAWSVGRGSGELFF	TGTGCCTGGAGTGTCGGGCGTGGGTCCGGGGAGCTGTTTTTT
.	TRBV29-1	TRBJ2-7	TRBD1	CSVWRTGDEQYF	TGCAGCGTTTGGCGGACAGGGGACGAGCAGTACTTC
.	TRBV5-1	TRBJ1-6	.	CASSLSTPQANSPLHF	TGCGCCAGCAGCTTGTCCACTCCCCAGGCAAATTCACCCCTCCACTTT
few	TRBV25-1	TRBJ2-5	TRBD2	CASSDLAGSGRETQYF	TGTGCCAGCAGTGATTTAGCGGGTTCCGGGAGGGAGACCCAGTACTTC
few	TRBV5-8	TRBJ2-2	TRBD2	CASSSPTGRVVGELFF	TGTGCCAGCAGCTCACCGACCGGGAGGGTCGTCGGGGAGCTGTTTTTT
few	TRBV30	TRBJ1-6	TRBD1	CAWSGGQDNSPLHF	TGTGCCTGGAGTGGGGGACAGGATAATTCACCCCTCCACTTT
few	TRBV6-5	TRBJ2-6	.	CASRSSGANVLTF	TGTGCCAGCAGGTCATCTGGGGCCAACGTCCTGACTTTC
few	TRBV7-9	TRBJ1-2	TRBD1	CASSLAGTGGGYTF	TGTGCCAGCAGCTTAGCCGGGACAGGCGGGGGCTACACCTTC
few	TRBV11-2	TRBJ2-3	.	CASSSSASDTQYF	TGTGCCAGCAGCTCGTCCGCGTCCGATACGCAGTATTTT
.	TRBV19	TRBJ1-1	.	CASQSGEEWNTEAFF	TGTGCCAGTCAATCAGGGGAGGAATGGAACACTGAAGCTTTCTTT
few	TRBV10-2	TRBJ2-1	.	CASRLAFDSYNEQFF	TGCGCCAGCAGACTAGCTTTCGACTCCTACAATGAGCAGTTCTTC
medium-sized	TRBV13	TRBJ2-1	TRBD2	CASIGGDQPYNEQFF	TGTGCCAGCATCGGGGGGGACCAGCCCTACAATGAGCAGTTCTTC
few	TRBV6-5	TRBJ2-7	TRBD1	CASSYQGDRLYEQYF	TGTGCCAGCAGTTATCAGGGGGACAGACTCTACGAGCAGTACTTC
.	TRBV5-6	TRBJ1-3	.	CASSPGKSGNTIYF	TGTGCCAGCAGCCCCGGGAAGTCTGGAAACACCATATATTTT
.	TRBV4-3	TRBJ2-4	.	CASSQDADYPKNIQYF	TGCGCCAGCAGCCAAGATGCAGATTATCCCAAAAACATTCAGTACTTC
.	TRBV7-9	TRBJ2-2	.	CASSSNPNTGELFF	TGTGCCAGCAGCTCGAACCCGAACACCGGGGAGCTGTTTTTT
once	TRBV4-2	TRBJ2-7	.	CASSQGNREAYEQYF	TGTGCCAGCAGCCAAGGTAATAGGGAGGCCTACGAGCAGTACTTC
.	TRBV11-2	TRBJ2-5	.	CASSSGVERLYQETQYF	TGTGCCAGCAGCTCCGGGGTGGAGCGACTCTACCAAGAGACCCAGTACTTC
.	TRBV21-1	TRBJ2-3	.	CASSKEAGGTDTQYF	TGTGCCAGCAGCAAAGAGGCAGGGGGGACAGATACGCAGTATTTT
.	TRBV7-9	TRBJ2-3	TRBD2	CASGSQPASGSTDTQYF	TGTGCCAGCGGCTCCCAACCCGCTAGCGGGAGCACAGATACGCAGTATTTT
few	TRBV28	TRBJ1-1	TRBD1	CASIQTGPSNEAFF	TGTGCCAGCATCCAGACAGGGCCCTCGAATGAAGCTTTCTTT
.	TRBV14	TRBJ1-1	.	CASSRGARNTEAFF	TGTGCCAGCAGTCGGGGGGCAAGGAACACTGAAGCTTTCTTT
.	TRBV11-1	TRBJ2-7	.	CASSLSIYEQYF	TGTGCCAGCAGCTTATCCATCTACGAGCAGTACTTC
.	TRBV4-1	TRBJ1-3	.	CASSQLSTGRTIYF	TGCGCCAGCAGCCAACTATCGACAGGCCGCACCATATATTTT
few	TRBV30	TRBJ2-1	TRBD1	CALRKRQGASPLSGQFF	TGTGCCCTAAGAAAACGGCAGGGGGCGAGCCCCTTATCAGGGCAGTTCTTC
.	TRBV6-5	TRBJ1-1	.	CASSYSIGGWGTEAFF	TGTGCCAGCAGTTACTCTATAGGAGGGTGGGGCACTGAAGCTTTCTTT
.	TRBV28	TRBJ2-5	.	CASSLRRRGLQVTQYF	TGTGCCAGCAGTTTACGCCGCCGGGGGCTCCAGGTGACCCAGTACTTC
few	TRBV28	TRBJ2-7	TRBD1	CATLGQGLSYEQYF	TGTGCCACCTTAGGACAGGGTCTTTCCTACGAGCAGTACTTC